The rows below give T cell receptor beta chains drawn from one sample of a study of blood T cell repertoires in COVID-19. Profiling relied on immunoSEQ multiplex PCR, and the TCRdb table lists in-frame clones only, not all of them. Among about 69,000 clones listed, roughly three quarters were seen once. What was sequenced was peripheral blood. The receptors stem from a man aged 55 to 70 with acute or convalescent COVID-19. Both conserved end residues are part of each CDR3. Fields, in order: V gene, J gene, clone size, D gene, CDR3 DNA, CDR3 protein. D genes are given only for firm matches. Only some rows state a clone size, as once, few, many or a class for expanded clones.

TRBV4-1,TRBJ2-1,.,TRBD1,TGCGCCAGCAGCCAAGGACAGGGGCAATTAAATGAGCAGTTCTTC,CASSQGQGQLNEQFF
TRBV9,TRBJ1-2,.,.,TGTGCCAGCAGCAACAGGGTTGACTATGGCTACACCTTC,CASSNRVDYGYTF
TRBV6-2/TRBV6-3,TRBJ1-4,.,.,TGTGCCAGCAGTTACTCGTCGGACAGTAATGAAAAACTGTTTTTT,CASSYSSDSNEKLFF
TRBV10-3,TRBJ2-1,.,.,TGTGCCATCAGGGACCCAGGGTCCTACAATGAGCAGTTCTTC,CAIRDPGSYNEQFF
TRBV19,TRBJ2-1,.,TRBD2,TGTGCCAGTAGTACTAGCGGGGTCTCCAATGAGCAGTTCTTC,CASSTSGVSNEQFF
TRBV12-3/TRBV12-4,TRBJ2-7,.,TRBD2,TGTGCCAGCAGGTCTTGGGGGGGCTACGAGCAGTACTTC,CASRSWGGYEQYF
TRBV9,TRBJ2-1,.,.,TGTGCCAGCAGCGTAGGCGGGGAATCCTACAATGAGCAGTTCTTC,CASSVGGESYNEQFF
TRBV7-2,TRBJ1-1,many,.,TGTGCCAGCAGCCCACAGGGACAGAACACTGAAGCTTTCTTT,CASSPQGQNTEAFF
TRBV4-3,TRBJ2-1,once,.,TGCGCCAGCAGCCCTAATGGGAACAGGCGAAATGAGCAGTTCTTC,CASSPNGNRRNEQFF
TRBV19,TRBJ1-1,few,TRBD1,TGTGCCAGTAGTAGCCCCCCCTCACAGGGGGCAATCACTGAAGCTTTCTTT,CASSSPPSQGAITEAFF
TRBV27,TRBJ1-5,.,.,TGTGCCAGCAGCACCGGGGTGTATCAGCCCCAGCATTTT,CASSTGVYQPQHF
TRBV10-3,TRBJ2-2,.,TRBD2,TGTGCCATCAGTGAGCCCGGGGGGGTCGTGGCCGGGGAGCTGTTTTTT,CAISEPGGVVAGELFF
TRBV27,TRBJ2-2,.,.,TGTGCCAGCAGTTCTGGGCGCGGGGAGCTGTTTTTT,CASSSGRGELFF
TRBV6-5,TRBJ1-1,.,TRBD1,TGTGCCAGCATTCGGGACAGGAACACTGAAGCTTTCTTT,CASIRDRNTEAFF
TRBV5-4,TRBJ2-1,once,.,TGTGCCAGCAGCTTGGCACAGGGCAATGAGCAGTTCTTC,CASSLAQGNEQFF
TRBV6-1,TRBJ1-1,.,.,TGTGCCAGCAGTGAGTTATCGTACACTGAAGCTTTCTTT,CASSELSYTEAFF
TRBV5-8,TRBJ1-1,once,.,TGTGCCAGCAGGGTCAGGGGGAACACTGAAGCTTTCTTT,CASRVRGNTEAFF
TRBV5-6,TRBJ1-2,.,TRBD1,TGTGCCAGCAGCTTGGGCAGGGGGTATGGCTACACCTTC,CASSLGRGYGYTF
TRBV6-5,TRBJ1-2,.,.,TGTGCCAGCAGTTACTCGGGCAGCCGATATGGCTACACCTTC,CASSYSGSRYGYTF
TRBV5-6,TRBJ1-1,few,.,TGTGCCAGCAGCTTGACACCTCGGGGAAGCACTGAAGCTTTCTTT,CASSLTPRGSTEAFF
TRBV12-3/TRBV12-4,TRBJ1-5,.,.,TGTGCCAGCAGTACCCAGACAGTACAGCCCCAGCATTTT,CASSTQTVQPQHF
TRBV29-1,TRBJ2-5,.,.,TGCAGCGTTGTTCAAGGGGGAGAGACCCAGTACTTC,CSVVQGGETQYF
TRBV16,TRBJ2-1,.,.,TGTGCCAGCAGCCAATTGACAAGCAATGAGCAGTTCTTC,CASSQLTSNEQFF
TRBV6-2/TRBV6-3,TRBJ2-7,.,.,TGTGCCAGCAGTTCGCGGGTTTCCTACGAGCAGTACTTC,CASSSRVSYEQYF
TRBV29-1,TRBJ2-2,.,TRBD2,TGCAGCGTTGAAAGGGAGGGCGGGGAGCTGTTTTTT,CSVEREGGELFF
TRBV5-1,TRBJ2-1,.,TRBD2,TGCGCCAGCAGCACCACTAGCGCCGTCTACAATGAGCAGTTCTTC,CASSTTSAVYNEQFF